This T cell receptor beta chain comes out of a study of Graves' ophthalmopathy and Graves' hyperthyroidism. This clonotype was counted only a few times. Its specificity is unknown. TCR beta CDR3 amplification used RNA transcripts. The first-round RT-PCR employed HTBI primers together with the Qiagen OneStep RT-PCR kit. A multiplex PCR was then performed as the second round. TCRdb passed the multiplex PCR reads through MiXCR, listing each CDR3 protein once. The sample includes fewer than 650,000 distinct CDR3 sequences, 22% of them seen just once. Uncontrolled infections, other autoimmune diseases, pregnancy or lactation barred patients from enrollment. General study results and limits: Thyroid clonotypes that were expanded above 0.001 frequency mostly also appeared in blood.

CDR1 is MDHEN and CDR2 is SYDVKM in the germline V gene. Trimming cost V 6 bases and J 0 bases; bases outside gene matches: 14. The CDR3 is 18 residues long. The source of this sequence is a woman aged 18 to 35 with stable Graves' hyperthyroidism. Some clones in this sample may be carry-over from other donors' samples. The J gene is TRBJ2-4, the V gene TRBV28; 7 nucleotides agree with TRBD1. Source material: peripheral blood. The CDR3 sequence: CASSGQAWGGVAKNIQYF. For the CDR3, the DNA is TGTGCCAGCAGCGGACAGGCCTGGGGTGGAGTAGCCAAAAACATTCAGTACTTC.